This TCR beta chain was captured in a study of T cell changes during pregnancy in multiple sclerosis. Clones were read by immunoSEQ multiplex PCR, and TCRdb kept only the in-frame ones, dropping some. There are 50,000 to 75,000 clones in the sample; roughly 93% occur only once, and about 2.5% lies in the top ten. The sequences come from CD8+ T cells from peripheral blood mononuclear cells, collected in the third trimester of pregnancy. This receptor was identified in a female donor with multiple sclerosis, enrolled in a pregnancy study.

In nucleotides, the CDR3 is TGTGCCAGCAGCGACAGGGGCAATGAGCAGTTCTTC. Translated: CASSDRGNEQFF. The V gene is TRBV7-9, the J gene TRBJ2-1; TRBD1 matches 8 bases. Germline loops: CDR1 SEHNR, CDR2 FQNEAQ (reference sequence). The CDR3 runs to 12 residues. V trimming: 5 bases; J trimming: 6 bases; junction bases outside the gene matches: 0.